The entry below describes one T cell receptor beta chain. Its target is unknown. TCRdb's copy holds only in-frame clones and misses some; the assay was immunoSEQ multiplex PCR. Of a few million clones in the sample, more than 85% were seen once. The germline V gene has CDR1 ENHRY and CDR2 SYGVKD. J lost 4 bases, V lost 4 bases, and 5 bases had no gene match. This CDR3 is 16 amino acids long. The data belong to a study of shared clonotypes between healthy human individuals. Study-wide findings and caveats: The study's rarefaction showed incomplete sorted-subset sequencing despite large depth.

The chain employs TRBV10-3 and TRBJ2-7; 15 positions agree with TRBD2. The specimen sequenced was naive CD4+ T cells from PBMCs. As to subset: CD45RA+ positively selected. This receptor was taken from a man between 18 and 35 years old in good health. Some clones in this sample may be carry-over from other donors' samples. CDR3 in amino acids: CAISGTSGRAEYEQYF. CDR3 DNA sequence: TGTGCCATCAGTGGGACTAGCGGGAGGGCCGAGTACGAGCAGTACTTC.